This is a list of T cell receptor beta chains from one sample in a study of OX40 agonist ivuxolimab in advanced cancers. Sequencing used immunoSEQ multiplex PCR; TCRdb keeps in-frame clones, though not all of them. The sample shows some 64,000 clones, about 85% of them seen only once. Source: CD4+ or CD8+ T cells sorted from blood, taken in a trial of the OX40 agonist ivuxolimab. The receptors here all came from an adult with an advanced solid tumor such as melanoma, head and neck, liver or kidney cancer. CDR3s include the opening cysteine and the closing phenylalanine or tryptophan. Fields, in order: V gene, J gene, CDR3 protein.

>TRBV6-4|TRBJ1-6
CASSEQSLGNNSPLHF
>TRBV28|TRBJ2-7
CASSSHIPSSYEQYF
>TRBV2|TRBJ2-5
CASKAGGSGETQYF
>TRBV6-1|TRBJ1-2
CASSEGGSYGYTF
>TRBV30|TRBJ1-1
CAWNSRPFGQGGIEAFF
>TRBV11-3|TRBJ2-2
CASSLTQDTGELFF
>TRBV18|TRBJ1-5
CASSPSGGNQPQHF
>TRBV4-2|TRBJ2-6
CASSQKRVGSSGANVLTF
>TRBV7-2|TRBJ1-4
CASSLGPGGEKLFF
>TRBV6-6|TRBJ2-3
CASVGDTDTQYF
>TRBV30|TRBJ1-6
CAWSRGTGLVIQKLYPLHF
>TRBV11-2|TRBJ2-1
CASSPSSLAGQFF